Listed below are T cell receptor beta chains from one sample, sequenced in a study of a mutant IDH1 vaccine in newly diagnosed glioma. Clones were sequenced by immunoSEQ multiplex PCR, and TCRdb holds only the in-frame ones, with some missing. Of around 36,000 clones detected, about 89% appear once; the ten largest clones hold about 2.6%. No antigen has been identified for these receptors. Material: PBMCs, obtained from a glioma patient whose treatment included an IDH1 peptide vaccine. The receptors originated from a man aged 50 or older with glioma. Both conserved end residues are part of each CDR3. Fields, in order: D gene, clone size, V gene, J gene, CDR3 DNA, CDR3 protein. The D gene is left open where the match is weak. Clone size, where shown, is once, few, many, or a class for clones that have expanded.

D gene: TRBD1
clone size: NA
V gene: TRBV7-3
J gene: TRBJ1-1
CDR3 DNA: TGTGCCAGCAGCTTAGGCGGGACAGGGAAGACATCGGTAGCTTTCTTT
CDR3 protein: CASSLGGTGKTSVAFF

D gene: NA
clone size: NA
V gene: TRBV11-2
J gene: TRBJ1-5
CDR3 DNA: TGTGCCAGCAGCACAATGGGGGGTAGGGGTCAGCCCCAGCATTTT
CDR3 protein: CASSTMGGRGQPQHF

D gene: NA
clone size: NA
V gene: TRBV4-1
J gene: TRBJ1-4
CDR3 DNA: TGCGCCAGCAGCCAAGATACGGGGGCGCGGGGCGAAAAACTGTTTTTT
CDR3 protein: CASSQDTGARGEKLFF

D gene: NA
clone size: few
V gene: TRBV7-9
J gene: TRBJ2-1
CDR3 DNA: TGTGCCAGCAGCTTAGGGGCTTTTACGGGGACGGATAAATACAATGAGCAGTTCTTC
CDR3 protein: CASSLGAFTGTDKYNEQFF

D gene: NA
clone size: NA
V gene: TRBV15
J gene: TRBJ2-7
CDR3 DNA: TGTGCCACCAGCAGAACCCCACAGGGCACCTACGAGCAGTACTTC
CDR3 protein: CATSRTPQGTYEQYF

D gene: NA
clone size: NA
V gene: TRBV27
J gene: TRBJ1-2
CDR3 DNA: TGTGCCAGCAGTTTACGATCGGGGGCGGATGGCTACACCTTC
CDR3 protein: CASSLRSGADGYTF

D gene: TRBD2
clone size: NA
V gene: TRBV2
J gene: TRBJ2-1
CDR3 DNA: TGTGCCAGCCTCAGACTAGCGGGAGAAGACGTGGCCTACAATGAGCAGTTCTTC
CDR3 protein: CASLRLAGEDVAYNEQFF

D gene: TRBD1
clone size: NA
V gene: TRBV11-2
J gene: TRBJ1-1
CDR3 DNA: TGTGCCAGCAGCTTAGGGCAGGGGACAGGGTCCGACACTGAAGCTTTCTTT
CDR3 protein: CASSLGQGTGSDTEAFF

D gene: NA
clone size: NA
V gene: TRBV7-2
J gene: TRBJ1-1
CDR3 DNA: TGTGCCAGCCGGAGGAGTTTGGAGGCGATCACTGAAGCTTTCTTT
CDR3 protein: CASRRSLEAITEAFF

D gene: NA
clone size: NA
V gene: TRBV5-1
J gene: TRBJ2-7
CDR3 DNA: TGCGCCAGCAGCCCGGAGTGGGCACCCTACGAGCAGTACTTC
CDR3 protein: CASSPEWAPYEQYF

D gene: NA
clone size: medium-sized
V gene: TRBV6-1
J gene: TRBJ1-1
CDR3 DNA: TGTGCCAGCAGCAGGGTTTTGAACACTGAAGCTTTCTTT
CDR3 protein: CASSRVLNTEAFF

D gene: NA
clone size: NA
V gene: TRBV7-3
J gene: TRBJ1-1
CDR3 DNA: TGTGCCAGCAGCTCCCCTGGTGACACTGAAGCTTTCTTT
CDR3 protein: CASSSPGDTEAFF

D gene: TRBD1
clone size: NA
V gene: TRBV19
J gene: TRBJ1-2
CDR3 DNA: TGTGCCAGTAGCCAGGGACAGGGGAAAGGCTACACCTTC
CDR3 protein: CASSQGQGKGYTF

D gene: NA
clone size: NA
V gene: TRBV19
J gene: TRBJ1-5
CDR3 DNA: TGTGCCAGTAGTAAGACAGGATATAGCAATCAGCCCCAGCATTTT
CDR3 protein: CASSKTGYSNQPQHF

D gene: NA
clone size: few
V gene: TRBV12-5
J gene: TRBJ1-2
CDR3 DNA: TGTGCTAGTGGTGGGGGCAGGGCCTATGGCTACACCTTC
CDR3 protein: CASGGGRAYGYTF

D gene: TRBD1
clone size: NA
V gene: TRBV5-1
J gene: TRBJ1-1
CDR3 DNA: TGCGCCAGCAGCTGGACAGGTAGAAACACTGAAGCTTTCTTT
CDR3 protein: CASSWTGRNTEAFF

D gene: NA
clone size: NA
V gene: TRBV29-1
J gene: TRBJ2-7
CDR3 DNA: TGCAGCGTCCGCGACTTGTCCTACGAGCAGTACTTC
CDR3 protein: CSVRDLSYEQYF

D gene: NA
clone size: NA
V gene: TRBV14
J gene: TRBJ2-6
CDR3 DNA: TGTGCCAGCAGCCAACCGAGGGAGACCCACTCTGGGGCCAACGTCCTGACTTTC
CDR3 protein: CASSQPRETHSGANVLTF

D gene: NA
clone size: once
V gene: TRBV6-5
J gene: TRBJ1-1
CDR3 DNA: TGTGCCAGCAGTTGGAGCGCTCCCGTAGCGAACACTGAAGCTTTCTTT
CDR3 protein: CASSWSAPVANTEAFF

D gene: NA
clone size: once
V gene: TRBV9
J gene: TRBJ2-2
CDR3 DNA: TGTGCCAGCAGCTTCGGGGTTACCGTCGCCGGGGAGCTGTTTTTT
CDR3 protein: CASSFGVTVAGELFF

D gene: NA
clone size: NA
V gene: TRBV29-1
J gene: TRBJ2-1
CDR3 DNA: TGCAGCGCCGGAGGGCGGGACTCCTACAATGAGCAGTTCTTC
CDR3 protein: CSAGGRDSYNEQFF

D gene: NA
clone size: NA
V gene: TRBV5-4
J gene: TRBJ2-7
CDR3 DNA: TGTGCCAGCAGCCAAGATCGACCCTACGAGCAGTACTTC
CDR3 protein: CASSQDRPYEQYF

D gene: NA
clone size: NA
V gene: TRBV29-1
J gene: TRBJ2-1
CDR3 DNA: TGCAGCGTTGAAACGACGGAAGGACTTACCTACAATGAGCAGTTCTTC
CDR3 protein: CSVETTEGLTYNEQFF

D gene: NA
clone size: NA
V gene: TRBV19
J gene: TRBJ2-3
CDR3 DNA: TGTGCCAGTAGCCCCCGGATAGATACGCAGTATTTT
CDR3 protein: CASSPRIDTQYF

D gene: NA
clone size: once
V gene: TRBV5-5
J gene: TRBJ1-3
CDR3 DNA: TGTGCCAGCAGCTCAGGACCGAGCTCTGGAAACACCATATATTTT
CDR3 protein: CASSSGPSSGNTIYF

D gene: TRBD2
clone size: NA
V gene: TRBV4-1
J gene: TRBJ2-7
CDR3 DNA: TGCGCCAGCAGCCCCGGGACTAGGGGCTACGAGCAGTACTTC
CDR3 protein: CASSPGTRGYEQYF

D gene: NA
clone size: NA
V gene: TRBV6-1
J gene: TRBJ2-2
CDR3 DNA: TGTGCCAGCCGTTCCGCCGGGGAGCTGTTTTTT
CDR3 protein: CASRSAGELFF

D gene: NA
clone size: NA
V gene: TRBV5-1
J gene: TRBJ1-6
CDR3 DNA: TGCGCCAGCAGTGATGTGCGGGGTTCACCCCTCCACTTT
CDR3 protein: CASSDVRGSPLHF

D gene: NA
clone size: NA
V gene: TRBV18
J gene: TRBJ1-1
CDR3 DNA: TGTGCCAGCTCATTGGGACAGAACACTGAAGCTTTCTTT
CDR3 protein: CASSLGQNTEAFF

D gene: TRBD1
clone size: NA
V gene: TRBV15
J gene: TRBJ2-7
CDR3 DNA: TGTGCCACCAGCCGAGGTCCGGGACAGGGAGACGAGCAGTACTTC
CDR3 protein: CATSRGPGQGDEQYF

D gene: NA
clone size: NA
V gene: TRBV29-1
J gene: TRBJ1-1
CDR3 DNA: TGCAGCGTGGATGTGAACACTGAAGCTTTCTTT
CDR3 protein: CSVDVNTEAFF

D gene: NA
clone size: NA
V gene: TRBV18
J gene: TRBJ1-1
CDR3 DNA: TGTGCCAGCTCACCACCGATGAACACTGAAGCTTTCTTT
CDR3 protein: CASSPPMNTEAFF

D gene: TRBD1
clone size: NA
V gene: TRBV2
J gene: TRBJ2-7
CDR3 DNA: TGTGCCAGCAGAAAGGGACAGGGTTCCTACGAGCAGTACTTC
CDR3 protein: CASRKGQGSYEQYF

D gene: TRBD1
clone size: once
V gene: TRBV18
J gene: TRBJ1-5
CDR3 DNA: TGTGCCAGCTCACCAAGGGGAGAGGGGGCGCGGAATCAGCCCCAGCATTTT
CDR3 protein: CASSPRGEGARNQPQHF

D gene: NA
clone size: NA
V gene: TRBV9
J gene: TRBJ2-3
CDR3 DNA: TGTGCCAGCAGCGTAGCCCCAGACCCTAGCACAGATACGCAGTATTTT
CDR3 protein: CASSVAPDPSTDTQYF

D gene: TRBD1
clone size: NA
V gene: TRBV6-5
J gene: TRBJ1-1
CDR3 DNA: TGTGCCAGCAGCAGGCGGACAGGGAACACTGAAGCTTTCTTT
CDR3 protein: CASSRRTGNTEAFF

D gene: NA
clone size: once
V gene: TRBV10-3
J gene: TRBJ1-3
CDR3 DNA: TGTGCCATCAGTGAGAGGTCAGGGAGTGGAAACACCATATATTTT
CDR3 protein: CAISERSGSGNTIYF

D gene: NA
clone size: NA
V gene: TRBV5-6
J gene: TRBJ2-5
CDR3 DNA: TGTGCCAGCAGCACGGTCGGGACTTTGCGAGAGACCCAGTACTTC
CDR3 protein: CASSTVGTLRETQYF

D gene: NA
clone size: NA
V gene: TRBV7-2
J gene: TRBJ2-1
CDR3 DNA: TGTGCCAGCAGCTCCAGAGAAGGCCGGTCCTACAATGAGCAGTTCTTC
CDR3 protein: CASSSREGRSYNEQFF

D gene: NA
clone size: NA
V gene: TRBV19
J gene: TRBJ1-4
CDR3 DNA: TGTGCCAGTACCGTCGGGGGGGTGCGAGAAAAACTGTTTTTT
CDR3 protein: CASTVGGVREKLFF